The rows below give T cell receptor beta chains drawn from one sample of a study of T cell repertoires in aging, cancer and after chemotherapy. One entry per CDR3 protein results from TCRdb running MiXCR on the multiplex PCR reads. The sample consists of several thousand distinct CDR3 sequences, around 34% of them appearing once. The material sequenced was blood. Every receptor here comes from a human donor in good health. The donor label of this sample is uncertain. CDR3s include the opening cysteine and the closing phenylalanine or tryptophan. Fields, in order: clone size, J gene, V gene, D gene, CDR3 protein, CDR3 DNA. D genes are given only for firm matches. The listing skips clone size in some rows; elsewhere it reads once, few, many or a size class.

- | TRBJ2-5 | TRBV13 | TRBD1 | CASIWDRGQETQYF | TGTGCCAGCATATGGGACAGGGGTCAAGAGACCCAGTACTTC
- | TRBJ2-5 | TRBV12-3/TRBV12-4 | - | CASSFARNEQYF | TGTGCCAGCAGTTTTGCGCGTAATGAGCAGTACTTC
- | TRBJ2-6 | TRBV5-4 | - | CASSEKIQPSGANVLTF | TGTGCCAGCAGCGAAAAAATCCAGCCCTCTGGGGCCAACGTCCTGACTTTC
- | TRBJ2-5 | TRBV5-1 | - | CASSRDFQETQYF | TGCGCCAGCAGCCGAGACTTTCAAGAGACCCAGTACTTC
- | TRBJ1-4 | TRBV5-4 | TRBD1 | CASSRMGTGSEKLFF | TGTGCCAGCAGCCGGATGGGGACAGGGAGTGAAAAACTGTTTTTT
- | TRBJ2-1 | TRBV6-2/TRBV6-3 | - | CASSYPKKPGAYGEQFF | TGTGCCAGCAGTTATCCAAAAAAGCCAGGGGCTTATGGTGAGCAGTTCTTC
- | TRBJ1-1 | TRBV6-2/TRBV6-3 | - | CASSYMATIEAFF | TGTGCCAGCAGTTACATGGCCACCATTGAAGCTTTCTTT
medium-sized | TRBJ2-5 | TRBV29-1 | TRBD2 | CSGGGYQETQYF | TGCAGCGGGGGAGGGTACCAAGAGACCCAGTACTTC
large | TRBJ2-2 | TRBV27 | - | CASTFGGANTGELFF | TGTGCCAGCACCTTCGGTGGAGCGAACACCGGGGAGCTGTTTTTT
few | TRBJ2-1 | TRBV5-1 | - | CASSYRPDNEQFF | TGCGCCAGCAGCTACCGACCTGACAATGAGCAGTTCTTC
few | TRBJ2-6 | TRBV5-4 | - | CASSRGGSGANVLTF | TGTGCCAGCAGCCGAGGGGGGTCTGGGGCCAACGTCCTGACTTTC
- | TRBJ1-1 | TRBV6-5 | - | CASSDPRNTEALF | TGTGCCAGCAGCGACCCACGCAATACTGAAGCTTTGTTT
- | TRBJ2-5 | TRBV18 | - | CASSPRTPPGETQYF | TGTGCCAGCTCACCGCGGACTCCACCTGGGGAGACCCAGTACTTC
few | TRBJ1-2 | TRBV7-2 | TRBD1 | CASSLSGQAYGYTF | TGTGCCAGCAGCTTATCGGGACAGGCGTATGGCTACACCTTC
- | TRBJ2-5 | TRBV7-9 | TRBD2 | CASSLCHTSGKETQYF | TGTGCCAGCAGCTTATGTCATACTAGCGGCAAAGAGACCCAGTACTTC
- | TRBJ2-1 | TRBV20-1 | - | CSARGGRGEQFF | TGCAGTGCTAGGGGGGGGCGAGGTGAGCAGTTCTTC
- | TRBJ2-2 | TRBV4-3 | TRBD1 | CASSQVSEQGSLNTGELFF | TGCGCCAGCAGCCAAGTCTCCGAACAGGGGTCGCTCAACACCGGGGAGCTGTTTTTT
- | TRBJ2-5 | TRBV6-5 | - | CASSYSFPSQETQYF | TGTGCCAGCAGTTACTCGTTCCCTTCGCAAGAGACCCAGTACTTC